These 2 T cell receptor beta chains were all obtained from the same sample, sequenced in a study of T cell responses to AZD1222 COVID-19 vaccine. The method was immunoSEQ multiplex PCR; TCRdb's version includes in-frame clones alone and lacks a portion of them. The sample lists 65,000 or so clones; roughly 84% were seen once. Sample: peripheral blood, taken on day 0 of AZD1222 vaccination. The receptor source for this set is an adult in good health.

V usage is TRBV6-5 and J usage is TRBJ2-5, with 7 bases that match TRBD1. This CDR3 is built from 15 residues. Germline V CDR1 and CDR2: MNHEY, SVGAGI. The junction had 7 bases not matched to a gene; V was cut back by 6 bases and J by 0 bases. The CDR3 region has the DNA TGTGCCAGCAGACCAGGGACAGCCTACCAAGAGACCCAGTACTTC. It is translated as CASRPGTAYQETQYF.

Concerning this clone: The junction and the germline gene differ at one end; a read error may be behind it. The V gene is TRBV2, the J gene TRBJ1-1; maybe TRBD1 (5 bases). Germline V lookup: CDR1 SNHLY, CDR2 FYNNEI. The CDR3 has 15 residues. The CDR3 loop is CASSRGTISAAPGTF. The CDR3 DNA sequence: TGTGCCAGCTCAAGGGGAACCATATCAGCCGCGCCCGGTACATTT.